Each of the 9 T cell receptor beta chains below was sequenced from the same sample in a study of cytomegalovirus exposure and HLA in healthy donors. PCR primers comprised 60 Vbeta and 13 Jbeta primers. The method was immunoSEQ multiplex PCR; TCRdb's version includes in-frame clones alone and lacks a portion of them. The sample gives almost 85,000 clones, around 80% of which show up once; 2.5% is in the top ten. Sequenced material: PBMCs. The receptors originated from a male donor in good health and CMV-seropositive.

The chain has TRBV5-4 and TRBJ1-2, with a weak D call TRBD1 (5 bases). From germline, CDR1 is SGHNT and CDR2 YYREEE (reference sequence). V was trimmed by 0 bases and J by 5 bases, leaving 11 bases between them. The CDR3 has 14 residues. The chain's CDR3 is CASSLGQGKYGYTF. DNA for the CDR3: TGTGCCAGCAGCTTGGGGCAGGGTAAATATGGCTACACCTTC.

V gene TRBV5-4 combines with J gene TRBJ2-3; 8 positions match TRBD2. CDR3 length: 15 residues. The germline CDR1 and CDR2 sequences are SGHNT and YYREEE (reference sequence). After removal of 4 bases from V and 4 bases from J, the junction contained 8 bases not matched to a gene. The CDR3 loop is CASSGSGSVSDTQYF. The CDR3 DNA follows: TGTGCCAGCAGCGGAAGCGGGAGTGTCTCAGATACGCAGTATTTT.

This chain connects TRBV7-3 to TRBJ1-2; D is possibly TRBD1 (5 bases). The CDR3 covers 14 residues. Between the trimmed V and J ends, which lost 5 bases and 4 bases, there was a span of 14 bases. CDR1 is SGHTA, CDR2 FQGTGA, per germline. The CDR3 loop reads CASSPRGSGYGYTF. Written as DNA, the CDR3 is TGTGCCAGCAGCCCTAGGGGCTCCGGCTATGGCTACACCTTC. The full variable domain, in which reference TRBV7-3 and TRBJ1-2 provide the parts outside the CDR3, is GAGVSQTPSNKVTEKGKYVELRCDPISGHTALYWYRQSLGQGPEFLIYFQGTGAADDSGLPNDRFFAVRPEGSVSTLKIQRTERGDSAVYLCASSPRGSGYGYTFGSGTRLTVV.

The rearrangement links TRBV27 to TRBJ2-1; 13 nucleotides match TRBD2. Trimming cost V 4 bases and J 8 bases; bases outside gene matches: 14. The germline V gene encodes CDR1 MNHEY and CDR2 SMNVEV (reference sequence). This CDR3 contains 18 residues. CDR3 sequence: CASSSTLLLAGGPHEQFF. DNA for the CDR3: TGTGCCAGCAGTTCAACTCTACTACTAGCGGGAGGGCCCCATGAGCAGTTCTTC.

The gene calls are TRBV28 and TRBJ2-2; 7 bases match TRBD2. J gave up 1 base and V 3 bases, and 8 bases lay outside the gene matches. The CDR3 contains 17 residues. Germline V gene sequence: CDR1 MDHEN, CDR2 SYDVKM. As DNA, the CDR3 is TGTGCCAGCAGTTTCGTCAACGGGAGGAAGAACACCGGGGAGCTGTTTTTT. It yields the protein CASSFVNGRKNTGELFF.

Remarks on this clone: One end of the junction fails to match germline, which may point to a read error. V and J are TRBV5-6 and TRBJ2-7, with a tentative D call TRBD2 (5 bases). CDR3 length: 14 residues. The V gene's germline CDR1 is SGHDT and CDR2 YYEEEE. The CDR3 DNA is TGTGCCAGCAGCTTGGCCGGGCGCCCATGGGAGCAGTCCTTC. As protein: CASSLAGRPWEQSF.

The V call is TRBV7-2, the J call TRBJ2-7; a weak D match, TRBD2 (5 bases). The CDR3 runs 13 residues. Trimming took 1 base from V and 5 from J, leaving 9 bases between them. Germline CDR1 SGHTA, CDR2 FQGNSA. CDR3 in amino acids: CASSLGIGNEQYF. The CDR3 DNA is TGTGCCAGCAGCTTAGGTATCGGGAACGAGCAGTACTTC.

This clone was detected a few times. This chain connects TRBV12-2 to TRBJ2-2; the table's D call, TRBD2, has no DNA check behind it. TRBV12-2 is a documented pseudogene. The CDR3 has 15 residues. The CDR3 nucleotides read TGTGCAAGTCGCTGCAAGTGTAGCGGGACCGGGGAGCTGTTTTTT. The encoded protein is CASRCKCSGTGELFF.

This sequence joins TRBV7-9 and TRBJ1-1; tentative D call: TRBD1 (5 bases). There are 14 residues in the CDR3. Germline-derived CDR1 and CDR2 are SEHNR and FQNEAQ (reference sequence). Trimming left V 2 bases short and J 4 bases short, with 11 bases between. The CDR3 is CASSLQGGVTEAFF. CDR3 in DNA: TGTGCCAGCAGCTTACAGGGCGGGGTCACTGAAGCTTTCTTT.